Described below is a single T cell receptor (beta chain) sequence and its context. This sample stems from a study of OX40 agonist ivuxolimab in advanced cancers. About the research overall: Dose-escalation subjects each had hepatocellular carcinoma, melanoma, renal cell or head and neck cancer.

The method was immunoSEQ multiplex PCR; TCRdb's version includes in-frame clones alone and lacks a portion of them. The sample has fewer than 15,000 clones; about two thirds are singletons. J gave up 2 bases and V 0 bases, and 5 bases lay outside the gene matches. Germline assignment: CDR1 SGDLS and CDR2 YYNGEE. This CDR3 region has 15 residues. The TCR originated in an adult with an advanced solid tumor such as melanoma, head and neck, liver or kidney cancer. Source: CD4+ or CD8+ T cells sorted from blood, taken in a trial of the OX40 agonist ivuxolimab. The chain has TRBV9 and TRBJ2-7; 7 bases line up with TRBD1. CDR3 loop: CASSVGGGLPYEQYF. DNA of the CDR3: TGTGCCAGCAGCGTAGGAGGGGGCCTCCCCTACGAGCAGTACTTC.